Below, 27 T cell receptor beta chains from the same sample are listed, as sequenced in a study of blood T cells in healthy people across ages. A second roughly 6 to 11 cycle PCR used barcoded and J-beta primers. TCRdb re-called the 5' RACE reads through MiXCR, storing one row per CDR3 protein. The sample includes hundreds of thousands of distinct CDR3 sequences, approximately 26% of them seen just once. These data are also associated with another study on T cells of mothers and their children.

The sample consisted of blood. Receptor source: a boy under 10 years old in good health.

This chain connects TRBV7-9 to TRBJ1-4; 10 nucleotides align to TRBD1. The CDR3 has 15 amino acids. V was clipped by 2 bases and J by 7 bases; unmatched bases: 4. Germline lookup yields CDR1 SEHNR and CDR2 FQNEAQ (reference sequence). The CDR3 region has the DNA TGTGCCAGCAGCTTATGGGACAGGGGAGGTGAAAAACTGTTTTTT. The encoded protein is CASSLWDRGGEKLFF. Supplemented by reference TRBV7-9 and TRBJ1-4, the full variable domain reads DTGVSQNPRHKITKRGQNVTFRCDPISEHNRLYWYRQTLGQGPEFLTYFQNEAQLEKSRLLSDRFSAERPKGSFSTLEIQRTEQGDSAMYLCASSLWDRGGEKLFFGSGTQLSVL.

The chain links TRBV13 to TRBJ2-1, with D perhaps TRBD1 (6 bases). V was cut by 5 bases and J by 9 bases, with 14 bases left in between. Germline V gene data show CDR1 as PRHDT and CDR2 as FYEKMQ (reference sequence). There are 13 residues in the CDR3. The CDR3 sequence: CASSHASRGEQFF. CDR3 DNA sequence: TGTGCCAGCAGCCACGCTAGCAGGGGTGAGCAGTTCTTC.

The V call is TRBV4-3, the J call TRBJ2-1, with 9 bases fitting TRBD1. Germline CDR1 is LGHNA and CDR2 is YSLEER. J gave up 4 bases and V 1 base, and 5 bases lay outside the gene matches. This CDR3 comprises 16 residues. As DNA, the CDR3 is TGCGCCAGCAGCCAAGCTAGGACAGGGGTTTACAATGAGCAGTTCTTC. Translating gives CASSQARTGVYNEQFF.

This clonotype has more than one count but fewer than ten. The DNA of the CDR3 is TGTGCCAGCAGCTTAGTATGGGAGACCCAGTACTTC. Protein: CASSLVWETQYF. V and J are TRBV7-9 and TRBJ2-5, with D uncertain. V lost 1 base to trimming and J lost 5 bases, with 5 bases between them. Per the germline V gene, CDR1 is SEHNR and CDR2 is FQNEAQ (reference sequence). CDR3 length: 12 residues.

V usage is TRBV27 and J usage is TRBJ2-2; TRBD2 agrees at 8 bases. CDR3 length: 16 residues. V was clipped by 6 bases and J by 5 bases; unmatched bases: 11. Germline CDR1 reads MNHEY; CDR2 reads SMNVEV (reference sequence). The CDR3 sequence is CASRTLAASGTGELFF. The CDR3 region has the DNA TGTGCCAGCAGAACACTAGCGGCCTCCGGGACCGGGGAGCTGTTTTTT.

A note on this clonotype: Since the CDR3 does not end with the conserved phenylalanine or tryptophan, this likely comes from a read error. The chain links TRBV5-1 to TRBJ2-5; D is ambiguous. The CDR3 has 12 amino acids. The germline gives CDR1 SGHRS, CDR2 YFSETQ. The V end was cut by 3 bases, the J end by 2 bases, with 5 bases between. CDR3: CASSSSQETQYS. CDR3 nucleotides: TGCGCCAGCAGCTCCTCGCAAGAGACCCAGTACTCC.

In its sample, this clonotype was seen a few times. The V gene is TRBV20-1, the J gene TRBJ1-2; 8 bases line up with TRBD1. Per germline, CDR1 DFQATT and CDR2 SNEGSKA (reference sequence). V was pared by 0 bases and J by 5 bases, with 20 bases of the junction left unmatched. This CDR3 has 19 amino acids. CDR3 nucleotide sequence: TGCAGTGCTAGAGATATAGGGGGCAGGACAGGGTCGTTGGGTTATGGCTACACCTTC. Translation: CSARDIGGRTGSLGYGYTF.

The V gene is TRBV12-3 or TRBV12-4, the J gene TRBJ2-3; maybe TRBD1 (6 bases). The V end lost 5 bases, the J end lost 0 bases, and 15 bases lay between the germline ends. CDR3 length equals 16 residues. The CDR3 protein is CASSPTGMTSTDTQYF. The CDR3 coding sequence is TGTGCCAGCAGTCCAACAGGGATGACTAGCACAGATACGCAGTATTTT.

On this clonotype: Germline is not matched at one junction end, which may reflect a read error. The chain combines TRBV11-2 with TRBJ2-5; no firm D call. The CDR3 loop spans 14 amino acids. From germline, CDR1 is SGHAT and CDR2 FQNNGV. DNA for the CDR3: TGTGCCGGCAGCTCATTAGTGGGCCAAAGAGCCCAGTACTTC. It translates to CAGSSLVGQRAQYF.

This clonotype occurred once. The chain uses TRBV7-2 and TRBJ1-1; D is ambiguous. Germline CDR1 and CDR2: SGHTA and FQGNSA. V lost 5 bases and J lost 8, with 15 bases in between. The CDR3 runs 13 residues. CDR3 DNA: TGTGCCAGCAGCCCAAGGGTCGACGGGGAAGCTTTCTTT. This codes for CASSPRVDGEAFF.

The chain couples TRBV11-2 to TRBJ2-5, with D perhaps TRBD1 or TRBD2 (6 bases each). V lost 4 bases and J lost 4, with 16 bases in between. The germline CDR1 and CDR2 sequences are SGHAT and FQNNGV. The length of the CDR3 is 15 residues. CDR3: CASSSPFGGGETQYF. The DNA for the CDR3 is TGTGCCAGCAGCTCCCCATTTGGAGGGGGAGAGACCCAGTACTTC.

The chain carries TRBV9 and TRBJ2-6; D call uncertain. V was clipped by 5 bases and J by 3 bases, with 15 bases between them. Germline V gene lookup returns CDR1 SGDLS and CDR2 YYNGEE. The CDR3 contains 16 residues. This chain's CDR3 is CASSSRPGNGANVLTF. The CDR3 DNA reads TGTGCCAGCAGTTCCCGCCCTGGGAATGGGGCCAACGTCCTGACTTTC.

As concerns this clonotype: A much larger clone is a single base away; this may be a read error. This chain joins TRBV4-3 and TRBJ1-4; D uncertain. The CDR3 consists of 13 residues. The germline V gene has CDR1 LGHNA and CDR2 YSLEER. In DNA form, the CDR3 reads TGCGCCAGCAGCCAAGATCGGCGGGAAAAACCGTTTTTT. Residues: CASSQDRREKPFF.

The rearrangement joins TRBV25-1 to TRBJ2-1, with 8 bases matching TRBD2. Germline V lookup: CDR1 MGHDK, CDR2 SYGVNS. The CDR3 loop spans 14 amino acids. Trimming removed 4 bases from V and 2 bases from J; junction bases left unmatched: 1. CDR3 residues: CASSVGRAYNEQFF. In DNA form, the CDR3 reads TGTGCCAGCAGTGTCGGGAGGGCCTACAATGAGCAGTTCTTC.

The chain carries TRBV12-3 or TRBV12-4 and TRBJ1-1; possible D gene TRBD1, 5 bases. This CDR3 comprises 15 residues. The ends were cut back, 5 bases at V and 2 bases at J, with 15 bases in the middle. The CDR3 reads CASSHSGAGNTEAFF. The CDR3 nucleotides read TGTGCCAGCAGTCATAGCGGGGCGGGAAACACTGAAGCTTTCTTT.

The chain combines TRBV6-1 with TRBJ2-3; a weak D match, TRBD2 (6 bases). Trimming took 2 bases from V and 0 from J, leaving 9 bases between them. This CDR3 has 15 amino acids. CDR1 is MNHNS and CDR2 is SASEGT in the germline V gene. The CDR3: CASSESGTSTDTQYF. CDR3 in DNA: TGTGCCAGCAGTGAATCCGGGACTAGCACAGATACGCAGTATTTT.

The CDR3 DNA sequence: TGCGCCAGCAGTCACCTAGCGGGAGCCGGTGAGCAGTACTTC. This sequence encodes CASSHLAGAGEQYF. The rearrangement links TRBV23-1 to TRBJ2-7; 10 bases are a match to TRBD2. TRBV23-1 is identified as an open reading frame with a role that is uncertain. J was trimmed by 7 bases and V by 3 bases; bases with no gene match: 6. This CDR3 contains 14 residues.

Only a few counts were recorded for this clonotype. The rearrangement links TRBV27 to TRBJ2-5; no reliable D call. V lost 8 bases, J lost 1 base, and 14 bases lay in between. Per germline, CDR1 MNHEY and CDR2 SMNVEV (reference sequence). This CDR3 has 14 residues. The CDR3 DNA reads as TGTGCCAGCTCGGAGCTCGGACGCCAAGAGACCCAGTACTTC. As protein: CASSELGRQETQYF.

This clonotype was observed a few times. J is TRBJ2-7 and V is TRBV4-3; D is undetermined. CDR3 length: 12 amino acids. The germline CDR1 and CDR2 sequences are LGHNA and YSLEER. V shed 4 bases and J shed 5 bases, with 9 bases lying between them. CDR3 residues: CASSLLGNEQYF. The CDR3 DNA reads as TGCGCCAGCAGCCTACTTGGAAACGAGCAGTACTTC.

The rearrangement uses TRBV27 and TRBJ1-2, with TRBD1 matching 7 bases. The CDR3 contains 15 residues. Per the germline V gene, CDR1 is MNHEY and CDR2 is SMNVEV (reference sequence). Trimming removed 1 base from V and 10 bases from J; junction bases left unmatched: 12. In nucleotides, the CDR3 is TGTGCCAGCAGTTTATTCCCGACAGGGAGCTCTGCCTACACCTTC. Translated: CASSLFPTGSSAYTF.

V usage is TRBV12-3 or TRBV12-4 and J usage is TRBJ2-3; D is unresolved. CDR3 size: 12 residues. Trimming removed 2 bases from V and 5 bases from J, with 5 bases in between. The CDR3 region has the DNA TGTGCCAGCAGTTTACCCGAAGATACGCAGTATTTT. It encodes CASSLPEDTQYF.

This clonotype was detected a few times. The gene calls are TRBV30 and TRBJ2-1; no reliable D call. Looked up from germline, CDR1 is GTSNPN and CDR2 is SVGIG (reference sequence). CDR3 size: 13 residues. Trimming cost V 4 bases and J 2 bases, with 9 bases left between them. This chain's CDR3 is CAWTLGTYNEQFF. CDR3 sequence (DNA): TGTGCCTGGACCTTAGGGACCTACAATGAGCAGTTCTTC.

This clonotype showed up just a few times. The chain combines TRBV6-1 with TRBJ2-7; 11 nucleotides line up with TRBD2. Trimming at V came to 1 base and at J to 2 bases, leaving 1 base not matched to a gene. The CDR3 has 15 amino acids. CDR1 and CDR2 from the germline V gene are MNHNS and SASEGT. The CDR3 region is CASSEGLAGPYEQYF. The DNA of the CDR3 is TGTGCCAGCAGTGAAGGACTAGCGGGACCCTACGAGCAGTACTTC.

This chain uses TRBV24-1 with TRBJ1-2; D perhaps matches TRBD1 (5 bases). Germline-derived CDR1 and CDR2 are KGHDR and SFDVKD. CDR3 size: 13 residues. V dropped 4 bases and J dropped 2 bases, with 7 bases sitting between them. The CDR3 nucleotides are TGTGCCACCAGTGAGGGGCCCAACTATGGCTACACCTTC. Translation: CATSEGPNYGYTF.

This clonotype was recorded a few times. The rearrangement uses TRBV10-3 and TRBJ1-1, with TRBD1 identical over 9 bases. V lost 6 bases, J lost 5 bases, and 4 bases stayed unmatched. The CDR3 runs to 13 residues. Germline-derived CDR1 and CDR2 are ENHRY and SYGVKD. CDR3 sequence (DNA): TGTGCCATCAGCGAAGGACAGGGGACTGAAGCTTTCTTT. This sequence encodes CAISEGQGTEAFF.

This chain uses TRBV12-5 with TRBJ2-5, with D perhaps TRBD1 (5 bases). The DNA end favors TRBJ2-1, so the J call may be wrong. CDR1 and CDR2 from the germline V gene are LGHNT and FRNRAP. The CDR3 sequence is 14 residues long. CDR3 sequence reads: CASGLGRAYNEQFF. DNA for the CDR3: TGTGCTAGTGGTTTGGGCAGGGCCTACAATGAGCAGTTCTTC.

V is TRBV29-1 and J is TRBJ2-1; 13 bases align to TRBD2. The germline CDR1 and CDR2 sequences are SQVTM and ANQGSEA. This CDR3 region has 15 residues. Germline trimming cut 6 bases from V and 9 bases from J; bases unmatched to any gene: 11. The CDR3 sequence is CSVNPGLAGMGEQFF. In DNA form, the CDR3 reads TGCAGCGTCAATCCGGGACTAGCGGGAATGGGTGAGCAGTTCTTC.